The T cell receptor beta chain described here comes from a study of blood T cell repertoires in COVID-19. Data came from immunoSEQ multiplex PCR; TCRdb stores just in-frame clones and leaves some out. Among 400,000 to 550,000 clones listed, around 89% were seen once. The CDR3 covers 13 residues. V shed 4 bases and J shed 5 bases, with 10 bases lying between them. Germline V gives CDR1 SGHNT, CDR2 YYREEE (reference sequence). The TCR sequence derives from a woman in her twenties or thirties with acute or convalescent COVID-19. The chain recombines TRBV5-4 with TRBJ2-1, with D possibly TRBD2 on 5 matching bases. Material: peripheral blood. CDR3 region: CASSNRGNNEQFF. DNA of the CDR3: TGTGCCAGCAGCAACCGGGGTAACAATGAGCAGTTCTTC.